This T cell receptor beta chain was documented in a study of blood T cell repertoires in COVID-19. Study-level background: There were acute and convalescent COVID-19 samples, and they came from the United States, Italy and Spain.

This CDR3 region has 17 residues. Deletions cut 7 bases from V and 5 bases from J, with 26 bases between. Looked up from germline, CDR1 is MDHEN and CDR2 is SYDVKM. Per the authors' pipeline: Nucleated cell number was recorded as an estimate derived from reference gene primer amplification. Repertoires were generated with immunoSEQ multiplex PCR, while TCRdb's copy carries only in-frame clones and drops some. That table furnishes V, J and clone size, whereas the DNA furnished D and trimming. The data hold about 270,000 clones, with roughly nine tenths observed a single time. This chain connects TRBV28 to TRBJ1-2, with D tentatively TRBD1 (5 bases). Sequenced input: PBMCs or T cells enriched from blood (not recorded which). This clonotype originated in a woman aged 50 to 65 who had recovered from COVID-19. The CDR3 protein is CASIQGTLGSRGYGYTF. The CDR3 DNA sequence: TGTGCCAGCATCCAAGGCACACTGGGTAGTAGGGGATATGGCTACACCTTC.